This entry is about one TCR beta chain. Source study methods: Amplification of reference gene primers provided the estimated nucleated cell counts. The assay was immunoSEQ multiplex PCR, and TCRdb's table has in-frame clones only and misses some. That table is the source of V, J and clone size, and D and trimming were worked out from the DNA. Of over 75,000 clones in the sample, roughly 85% were seen once. V lost 6 bases, J lost 7 bases, and 9 bases lay in between. The CDR3 is 12 residues long. Germline-derived CDR1 and CDR2 are KGHDR and SFDVKD. This entry comes from a study of blood T cell repertoires in COVID-19. Background on the study: The samples span acute and convalescent COVID-19 from the United States, Italy and Spain. Sample material is recorded as cDNA or gDNA derived from T cells, B-cell-depleted T cells, or PBMCs.

This TCR was sampled from a human donor in a cohort sampled during active COVID-19. This chain connects TRBV24-1 to TRBJ2-1; D gene ambiguous. Sequencing was performed on peripheral blood. Here the CDR3 reads CATSPRSNEQFF. CDR3 DNA: TGTGCCACCAGTCCCCGTAGTAATGAGCAGTTCTTC.